This T cell receptor (beta chain) was documented in a study of T cell responses to AZD1222 COVID-19 vaccine. This clone has a single count. No antigen is known for it. Assay: immunoSEQ multiplex PCR; the TCRdb copy retains only in-frame clones and omits some. There are about 100,000 clones in the sample; around 87% occur only once, and 3.5% to 5% lies in the top ten. Study-wide results and limits: Baseline testing showed seropositivity in only 5 or 6 AZD1222 recipients. White British people made up most donors, females outnumbered males, and clonal diversity was possibly underestimated.

Germline-derived CDR1 and CDR2 are SGHTA and FQGNSA. Trimming shortened V by 7 bases and J by 2 bases, and 14 bases separated the two germline ends. The CDR3 spans 14 residues. The chain has TRBV7-2 and TRBJ1-1; tentatively, D is TRBD1 (5 bases). The specimen comprised peripheral blood, sampled on day 0 of AZD1222 vaccination. This clonotype was sampled from an adult in good health. In DNA form, the CDR3 reads TGTGCCAGCAACCTCGGACACCTTAACACTGAAGCTTTCTTT. Its translation: CASNLGHLNTEAFF.